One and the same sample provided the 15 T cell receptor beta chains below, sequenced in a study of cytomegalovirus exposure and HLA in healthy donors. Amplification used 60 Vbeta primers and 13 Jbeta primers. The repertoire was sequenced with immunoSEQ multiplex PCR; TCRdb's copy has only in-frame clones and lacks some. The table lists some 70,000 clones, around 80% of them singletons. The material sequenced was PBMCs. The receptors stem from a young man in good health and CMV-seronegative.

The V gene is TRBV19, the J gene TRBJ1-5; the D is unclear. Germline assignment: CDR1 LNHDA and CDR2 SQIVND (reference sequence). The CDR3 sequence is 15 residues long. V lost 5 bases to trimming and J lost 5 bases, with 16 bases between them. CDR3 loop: CASSFSQAGDQPQHF. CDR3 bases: TGTGCCAGTAGTTTCTCCCAGGCCGGCGATCAGCCCCAGCATTTT.

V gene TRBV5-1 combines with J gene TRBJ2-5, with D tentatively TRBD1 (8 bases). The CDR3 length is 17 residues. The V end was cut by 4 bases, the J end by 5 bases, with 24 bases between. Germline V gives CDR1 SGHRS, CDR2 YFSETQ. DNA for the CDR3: TGCGCCAGCAGCCCTCGGACAGGGAGGGCCTGGGGGGAGACCCAGTACTTC. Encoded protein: CASSPRTGRAWGETQYF.

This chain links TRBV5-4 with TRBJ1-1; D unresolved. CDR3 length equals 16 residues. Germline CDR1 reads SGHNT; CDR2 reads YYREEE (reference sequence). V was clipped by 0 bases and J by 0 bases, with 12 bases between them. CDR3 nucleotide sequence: TGTGCCAGCAGCTTGGCCGGGGTCGGGATGAACACTGAAGCTTTCTTT. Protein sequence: CASSLAGVGMNTEAFF.

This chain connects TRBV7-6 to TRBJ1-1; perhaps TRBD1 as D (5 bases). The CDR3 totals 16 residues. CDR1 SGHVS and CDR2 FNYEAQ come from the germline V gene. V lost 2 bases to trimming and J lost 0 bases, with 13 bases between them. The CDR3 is CASSLRLGGVNTEAFF. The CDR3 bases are TGTGCCAGCAGCTTAAGGTTGGGAGGGGTGAACACTGAAGCTTTCTTT.

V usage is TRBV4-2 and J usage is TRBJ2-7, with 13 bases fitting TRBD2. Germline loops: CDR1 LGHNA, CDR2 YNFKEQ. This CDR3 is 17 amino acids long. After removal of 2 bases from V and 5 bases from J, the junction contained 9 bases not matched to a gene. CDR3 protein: CASSQQLAGGPSDEQYF. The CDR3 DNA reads TGTGCCAGCAGCCAACAACTAGCGGGGGGGCCTTCAGACGAGCAGTACTTC.

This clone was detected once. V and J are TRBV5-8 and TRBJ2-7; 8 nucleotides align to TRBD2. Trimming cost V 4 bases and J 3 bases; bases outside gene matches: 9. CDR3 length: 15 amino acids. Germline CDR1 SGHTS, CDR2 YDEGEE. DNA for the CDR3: TGTGCCAGCAGCCAGGACGGGGGGGCTTTCTACGAGCAGTACTTC. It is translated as CASSQDGGAFYEQYF.

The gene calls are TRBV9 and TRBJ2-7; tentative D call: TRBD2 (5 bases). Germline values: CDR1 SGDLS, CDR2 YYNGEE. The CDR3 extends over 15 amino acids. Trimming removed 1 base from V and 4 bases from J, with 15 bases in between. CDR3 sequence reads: CASSVRGSRIYEQYF. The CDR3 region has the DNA TGTGCCAGCAGCGTACGGGGTTCTCGGATTTACGAGCAGTACTTC.

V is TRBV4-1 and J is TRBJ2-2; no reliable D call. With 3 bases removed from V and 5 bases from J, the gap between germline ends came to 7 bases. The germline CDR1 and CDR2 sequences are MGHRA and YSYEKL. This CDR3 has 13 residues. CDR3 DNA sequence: TGCGCCAGCAGCCACGCAGTTACCGGGGAGCTGTTTTTT. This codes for CASSHAVTGELFF.

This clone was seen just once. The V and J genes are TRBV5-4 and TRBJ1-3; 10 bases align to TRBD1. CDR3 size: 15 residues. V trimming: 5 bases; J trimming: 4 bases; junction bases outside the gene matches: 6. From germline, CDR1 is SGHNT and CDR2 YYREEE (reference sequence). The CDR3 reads CASRPGTGDGNTIYF. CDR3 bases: TGTGCCAGCAGGCCCGGGACAGGGGACGGAAACACCATATATTTT.

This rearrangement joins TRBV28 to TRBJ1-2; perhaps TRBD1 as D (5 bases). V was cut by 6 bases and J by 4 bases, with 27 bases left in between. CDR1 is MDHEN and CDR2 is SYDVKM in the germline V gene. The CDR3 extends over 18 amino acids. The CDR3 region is CASSKMGQGGILGYGYTF. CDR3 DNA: TGTGCCAGCAGCAAAATGGGCCAGGGCGGGATATTGGGCTATGGCTACACCTTC.

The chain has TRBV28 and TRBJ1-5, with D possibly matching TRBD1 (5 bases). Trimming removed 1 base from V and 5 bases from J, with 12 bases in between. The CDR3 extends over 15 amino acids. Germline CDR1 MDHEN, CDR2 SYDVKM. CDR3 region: CASSLFAGDYQPQHF. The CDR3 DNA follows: TGTGCCAGCAGTTTATTTGCGGGGGACTATCAGCCCCAGCATTTT. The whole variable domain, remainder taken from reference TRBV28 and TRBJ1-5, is DVKVTQSSRYLVKRTGEKVFLECVQDMDHENMFWYRQDPGLGLRLIYFSYDVKMKEKGDIPEGYSVSREKKERFSLILESASTNQTSMYLCASSLFAGDYQPQHFGDGTRLSIL.

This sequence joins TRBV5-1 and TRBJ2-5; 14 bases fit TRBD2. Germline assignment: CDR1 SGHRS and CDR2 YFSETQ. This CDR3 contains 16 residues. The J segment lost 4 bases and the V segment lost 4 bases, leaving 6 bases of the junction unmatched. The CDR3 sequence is CASSPGLAGGSETQYF. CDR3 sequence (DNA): TGCGCCAGCAGCCCCGGACTAGCGGGAGGCTCAGAGACCCAGTACTTC.

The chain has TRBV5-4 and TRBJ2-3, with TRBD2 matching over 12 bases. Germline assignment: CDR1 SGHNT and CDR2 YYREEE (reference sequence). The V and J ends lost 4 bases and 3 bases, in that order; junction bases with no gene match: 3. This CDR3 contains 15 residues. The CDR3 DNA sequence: TGTGCCAGCAGCCTAGCGGGAGGGCTGACAGATACGCAGTATTTT. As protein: CASSLAGGLTDTQYF. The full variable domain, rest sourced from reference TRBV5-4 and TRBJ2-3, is ETGVTQSPTHLIKTRGQQVTLRCSSQSGHNTVSWYQQALGQGPQFIFQYYREEENGRGNFPPRFSGLQFPNYSSELNVNALELDDSALYLCASSLAGGLTDTQYFGPGTRLTVL.

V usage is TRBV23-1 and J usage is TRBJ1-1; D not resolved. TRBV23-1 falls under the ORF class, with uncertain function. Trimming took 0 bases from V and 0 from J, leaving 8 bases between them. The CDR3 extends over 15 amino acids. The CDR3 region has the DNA TGCGCCAGCAGTCAATCCGGTCCGTTGAACACTGAAGCTTTCTTT. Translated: CASSQSGPLNTEAFF.

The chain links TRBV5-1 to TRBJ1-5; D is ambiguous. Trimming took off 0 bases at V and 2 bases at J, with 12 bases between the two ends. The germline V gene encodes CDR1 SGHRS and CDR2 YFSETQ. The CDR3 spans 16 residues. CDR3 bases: TGCGCCAGCAGCTTGGACGGGGTTAGGGGCAATCAGCCCCAGCATTTT. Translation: CASSLDGVRGNQPQHF.